This record looks at one TCR beta chain sequence and its context. The specificity of this receptor is unknown. No base qualities exist here, and no much larger clone lies one base off it. The sample originates from a study of identifying expanded T cells in peripheral blood (dated by TCRdb to between 2019 and 2020). About the full investigation: Four technical replicates, made by sequencing separate aliquots from the same pool of genomic DNA, were compared pairwise. The study at large found these results: The authors expected biological variance in healthy repertoires might increase further over much longer intervals such as months to years. About 1.2 differentially abundant clones were flagged by the binomial model between technical replicates, whereas about 16 and 19 were flagged over around two weeks and four weeks, respectively. Both the number of clones called differentially abundant and the false-positive rate were significantly reduced by the beta-binomial model across all healthy-donor time intervals. In all healthy donors, the variance in clone template counts between samples taken two weeks apart rose significantly as total template count increased.

TCRbeta CDR3 regions were profiled with the immunoSEQ Assay using bias-controlled multiplex PCR amplification of genomic DNA. Under the source paper's analysis protocol: The absolute abundance of each unique TCRbeta CDR3 region was quantified after sequences were collapsed and filtered. Differential abundance was assessed using a binomial (Fisher-equivalent) model and a beta-binomial model in which time-dependent variance fitted from healthy donors was added. Clones with fewer than 5 combined templates were excluded, and clones with Benjamini-Hochberg FDR below 0.01 were called differentially abundant. In the beta-binomial model, variance was expressed as a function of the total template count across the two samples, in the form v = (b*log(k)+a)^2. TCRdb mirrors the immuneACCESS table, restricted to in-frame sequences. Some clones are absent from its copies; in checked studies, under half trace to an unresolved V gene, and the reason for the others is unknown. V and J calls and clone size are copied from that table; D and trimming were computed from the DNA. The sample records 95,000 to 150,000 clones, around four fifths of which are singletons. The top ten constitute less than 4% of the sample.

During the collection period, no infections or other immune events were recorded for the healthy donors. Blood repertoires from healthy donors were used as a training cohort for calibrating time-dependent variance in a beta-binomial model of differential abundance of T-cell clones. The training cohort included around 10 healthy donors, of whom 3 were female and 7 were male. The donors were between roughly 25 and 64 years old, with an average age of 43 years. Whole blood was collected from each healthy donor at three time points spaced two weeks apart and obtained from a commercial supplier. Genomic DNA was extracted from unsorted whole blood for immunosequencing. The sequencing sample was made of blood. This TCR came from a person between 18 and 75 years old in good health.

The base sequence is TGCGCCAGCAGCTTGGCCCCCGTGGCAGGGAGAGGCAATGGCTACACCTTC. Its product reads: CASSLAPVAGRGNGYTF. This chain joins TRBV5-1 to TRBJ1-2; tentative D gene TRBD1, with 5 bases matching. Including cysteine and phenylalanine, the CDR3 has 17 amino acids. Only CDR3 DNA is held: 51 bases, read in frame from base 1. According to the germline V gene, CDR1 reads SGHRS and CDR2 reads YFSETQ. V is reduced by 0 bases and J by 6 bases, leaving a spacing of 21 bases between them.